This is a list of T cell receptor beta chains from one sample in a study of blood T cell repertoires in COVID-19. Profiled with immunoSEQ multiplex PCR; TCRdb holds only in-frame clones, not every one. The sample includes roughly 380,000 clones, about 89% of them seen just once. The sequenced material came from peripheral blood. The receptors stem from a middle-aged woman with COVID-19, enrolled during active disease. CDR3s include the opening cysteine and the closing phenylalanine or tryptophan. Each record gives: V gene, clone size, D gene, J gene, CDR3 DNA, CDR3 protein. The D gene is left open where the match is weak. Clone size, where shown, is once, few, many, or a class for clones that have expanded.

v_call: TRBV6-5
clone_size: NA
d_call: NA
j_call: TRBJ1-2
cdr3_nt: TGTGCCAGCAGTTACTCGGGAGCCTATGGCTACACCTTC
cdr3_aa: CASSYSGAYGYTF

v_call: TRBV7-7
clone_size: NA
d_call: TRBD2
j_call: TRBJ2-5
cdr3_nt: TGTGCTAGCAGCTTAAATCTAGCGGGGCTGGAGACCCAGTACTTC
cdr3_aa: CASSLNLAGLETQYF

v_call: TRBV19
clone_size: NA
d_call: NA
j_call: TRBJ1-1
cdr3_nt: TGTGCCAGTACCACGACAGGGAACACTGAAGCTTTCTTT
cdr3_aa: CASTTTGNTEAFF

v_call: TRBV19
clone_size: once
d_call: NA
j_call: TRBJ2-3
cdr3_nt: TGTGCCAGTAGTGGCCGGACAGCTAGCACAGATACGCAGTATTTT
cdr3_aa: CASSGRTASTDTQYF

v_call: TRBV25-1
clone_size: NA
d_call: NA
j_call: TRBJ2-2
cdr3_nt: TGTGCCAGCAGCCTAGGGGGGGAGGGAAACACCGGGGAGCTGTTTTTT
cdr3_aa: CASSLGGEGNTGELFF

v_call: TRBV15
clone_size: NA
d_call: NA
j_call: TRBJ1-6
cdr3_nt: TGTGCCACCAGCAGAGGGGGCCCCGAGCAATCACCCCTCCACTTT
cdr3_aa: CATSRGGPEQSPLHF

v_call: TRBV27
clone_size: NA
d_call: NA
j_call: TRBJ2-1
cdr3_nt: TGTGCCAGCAGTTCAACGGGGGTAGCCCCCTCCTACAATGAGCAGTTCTTC
cdr3_aa: CASSSTGVAPSYNEQFF

v_call: TRBV6-5
clone_size: NA
d_call: NA
j_call: TRBJ1-1
cdr3_nt: TGTGCCAGCAGTTACTCACACAGGGTGGACACTGAAGCTTTCTTT
cdr3_aa: CASSYSHRVDTEAFF

v_call: TRBV18
clone_size: NA
d_call: NA
j_call: TRBJ2-3
cdr3_nt: TGTGCCAGCCTTCTCACAGATACGCAGTATTTT
cdr3_aa: CASLLTDTQYF

v_call: TRBV15
clone_size: NA
d_call: TRBD2
j_call: TRBJ2-1
cdr3_nt: TGTGCCACCAGCAGAGTTGTTCTAGCGGGGGCCTACAATGAGCAGTTCTTC
cdr3_aa: CATSRVVLAGAYNEQFF

v_call: TRBV9
clone_size: NA
d_call: NA
j_call: TRBJ1-2
cdr3_nt: TGTGCCAGCAGCGGTTCGCAGGGCGGCTATGGCTACACCTTC
cdr3_aa: CASSGSQGGYGYTF

v_call: TRBV28
clone_size: NA
d_call: NA
j_call: TRBJ2-2
cdr3_nt: TGTGCCAGCAGGGCAGTGAACACCGGGGAGCTGTTTTTT
cdr3_aa: CASRAVNTGELFF

v_call: TRBV21-1
clone_size: NA
d_call: NA
j_call: TRBJ1-3
cdr3_nt: TGTGCCAGCAGCAATGAGGGAGGGGCTGGAAACACCATATATTTT
cdr3_aa: CASSNEGGAGNTIYF

v_call: TRBV19
clone_size: few
d_call: TRBD1
j_call: TRBJ1-5
cdr3_nt: TGTGCCAGTAGTATAGATGGGACTGACAGGGAATACAATCAGCCCCAGCATTTT
cdr3_aa: CASSIDGTDREYNQPQHF

v_call: TRBV4-3
clone_size: once
d_call: TRBD2
j_call: TRBJ2-3
cdr3_nt: TGCGCCAGCAGTACTAGCGGGAAAGATACGCAGTATTTT
cdr3_aa: CASSTSGKDTQYF

v_call: TRBV6-2/TRBV6-3
clone_size: NA
d_call: TRBD1
j_call: TRBJ1-2
cdr3_nt: TGTGCCAGCAGTTACAGGGACAGAGGCTACACCTTC
cdr3_aa: CASSYRDRGYTF

v_call: TRBV27
clone_size: NA
d_call: NA
j_call: TRBJ1-1
cdr3_nt: TGTGCCAGCAGTCCTCGACAGGTGGGGAACACTGAAGCTTTCTTT
cdr3_aa: CASSPRQVGNTEAFF

v_call: TRBV19
clone_size: once
d_call: NA
j_call: TRBJ1-3
cdr3_nt: TGTGCCACCACCCCCTCAGCGGGGTCTGGAAACACCATATATTTT
cdr3_aa: CATTPSAGSGNTIYF

v_call: TRBV27
clone_size: NA
d_call: NA
j_call: TRBJ2-3
cdr3_nt: TGTGCCAGCAGTGTCCTTAGCACAGATACGCAGTATTTT
cdr3_aa: CASSVLSTDTQYF

v_call: TRBV11-2
clone_size: NA
d_call: TRBD2
j_call: TRBJ2-1
cdr3_nt: TGTGCCAGCAGCCTACCGGGGTTAGCGGGGATCAATGAGCAGTTCTTC
cdr3_aa: CASSLPGLAGINEQFF

v_call: TRBV9
clone_size: NA
d_call: NA
j_call: TRBJ2-5
cdr3_nt: TGTGCCAGCAGCGTAGTTGACGGACTCCAAGAGACCCAGTACTTC
cdr3_aa: CASSVVDGLQETQYF

v_call: TRBV4-3
clone_size: NA
d_call: NA
j_call: TRBJ2-5
cdr3_nt: TGCGCCAGCAGCCAAGGTGGAGGGTATAGGGGTGAAGAGACCCAGTACTTC
cdr3_aa: CASSQGGGYRGEETQYF

v_call: TRBV14
clone_size: NA
d_call: NA
j_call: TRBJ2-1
cdr3_nt: TGTGCCAGCAGCCACCCCACAGCTAACAATGAGCAGTTCTTC
cdr3_aa: CASSHPTANNEQFF

v_call: TRBV28
clone_size: NA
d_call: TRBD1
j_call: TRBJ2-3
cdr3_nt: TGTGCCAGTTGTGTCTCAAGGACAGGGGTGGATACGCAGTATTTT
cdr3_aa: CASCVSRTGVDTQYF

v_call: TRBV6-1
clone_size: NA
d_call: NA
j_call: TRBJ1-4
cdr3_nt: TGTGCCAGCAGCGGGTGGGAGCACACTAATGAAAAACTGTTTTTT
cdr3_aa: CASSGWEHTNEKLFF

v_call: TRBV7-2
clone_size: NA
d_call: NA
j_call: TRBJ2-1
cdr3_nt: TGTGCCAGCAGCTTTAGCTCCTACAATGAGCAGTTCTTC
cdr3_aa: CASSFSSYNEQFF